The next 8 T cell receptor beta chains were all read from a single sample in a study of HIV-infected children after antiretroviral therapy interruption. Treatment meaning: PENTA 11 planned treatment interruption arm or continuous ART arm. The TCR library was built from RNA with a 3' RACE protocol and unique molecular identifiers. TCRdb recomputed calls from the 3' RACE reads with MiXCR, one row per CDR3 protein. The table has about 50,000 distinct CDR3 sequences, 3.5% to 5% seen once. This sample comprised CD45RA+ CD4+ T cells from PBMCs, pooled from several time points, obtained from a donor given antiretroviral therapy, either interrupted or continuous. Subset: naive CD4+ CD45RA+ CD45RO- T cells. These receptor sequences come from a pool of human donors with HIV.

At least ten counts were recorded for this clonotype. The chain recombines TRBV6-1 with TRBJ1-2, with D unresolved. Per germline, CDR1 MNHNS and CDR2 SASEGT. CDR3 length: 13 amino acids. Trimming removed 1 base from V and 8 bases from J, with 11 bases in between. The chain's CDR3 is CASSEGLTGGYTF. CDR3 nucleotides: TGTGCCAGCAGTGAAGGGCTCACCGGCGGCTACACCTTC.

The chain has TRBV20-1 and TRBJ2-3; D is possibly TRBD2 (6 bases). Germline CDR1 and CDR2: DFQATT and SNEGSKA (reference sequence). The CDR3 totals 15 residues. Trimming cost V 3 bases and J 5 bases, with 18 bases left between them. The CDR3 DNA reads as TGCAGTGCTAGCCCCCGGGCCCTCGGGGGAGATACGCAGTATTTT. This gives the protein CSASPRALGGDTQYF.

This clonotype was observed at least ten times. CDR3 sequence reads: CASSLVQGIGEAFF. CDR3 DNA: TGTGCCAGCAGCTTAGTCCAAGGCATAGGTGAAGCTTTCTTT. The V and J genes are TRBV11-3 and TRBJ1-1, with unresolved D. Deletions cut 1 base from V and 7 bases from J, with 13 bases between. The germline CDR1 and CDR2 sequences are SGHNT and YENEEA. The CDR3 contains 14 residues.

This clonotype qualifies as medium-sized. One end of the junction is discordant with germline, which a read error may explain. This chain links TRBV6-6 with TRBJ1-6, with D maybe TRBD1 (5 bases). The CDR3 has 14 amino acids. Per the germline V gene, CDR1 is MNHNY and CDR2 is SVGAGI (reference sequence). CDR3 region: CASSEPGNNSPLYF. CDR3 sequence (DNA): TGTGCCAGCAGTGAGCCAGGGAATAATTCGCCCCTCTACTTT.

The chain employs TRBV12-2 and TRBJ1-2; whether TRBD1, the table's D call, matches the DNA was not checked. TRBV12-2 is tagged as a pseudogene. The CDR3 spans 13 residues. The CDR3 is CASRSSGSVGYTF. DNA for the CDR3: TGTGCAAGTCGCTCTTCAGGGTCGGTTGGCTACACCTTC.

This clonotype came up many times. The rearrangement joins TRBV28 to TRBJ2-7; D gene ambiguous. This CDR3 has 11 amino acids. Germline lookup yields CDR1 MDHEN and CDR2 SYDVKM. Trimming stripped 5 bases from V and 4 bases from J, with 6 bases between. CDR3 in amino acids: CASSQRYEQYF. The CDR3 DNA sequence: TGTGCCAGCAGTCAGCGATACGAGCAGTACTTC.

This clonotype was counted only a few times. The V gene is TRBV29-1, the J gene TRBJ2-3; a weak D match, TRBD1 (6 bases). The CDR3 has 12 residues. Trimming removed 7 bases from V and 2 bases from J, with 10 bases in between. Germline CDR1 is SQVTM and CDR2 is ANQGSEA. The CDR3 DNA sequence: TGCAGCGCTAACAGGGACACAGATACGCAGTATTTT. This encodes CSANRDTDTQYF.

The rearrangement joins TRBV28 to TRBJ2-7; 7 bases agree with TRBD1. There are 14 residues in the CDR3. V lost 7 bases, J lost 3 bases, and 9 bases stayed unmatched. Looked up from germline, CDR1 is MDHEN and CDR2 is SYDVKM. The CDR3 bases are TGTGCCAGCACCGCAGGGGGAAAGGGCTACGAGCAGTACTTC. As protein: CASTAGGKGYEQYF.